This T cell receptor beta chain was sequenced in a study of neurological immune-mediated disorders. Regarding the study as a whole: HTLV-1-associated myelopathy had the most TCR clonal expansion, whereas multiple sclerosis had the least (lower than in healthy controls).

Note on this clonotype: No antigen is known for it.

Germline assignment: CDR1 DFQATT and CDR2 SNEGSKA (reference sequence). CDR3 length: 11 amino acids. The sorted libraries involved the use of about 1 million CD4+ or CD8+ T cells. 5'RACE employing 10-nucleotide random UMIs yielded the cDNA. MiXCR, applied by TCRdb to the 5' RACE reads, yields one record per CDR3 protein. The table lists around 20,000 distinct CDR3 sequences, around 6.2% of them singletons, with about 48% in the top ten. The clonotype originates from a man aged 18 to 30 in good health. Sample: CD8+ T cells from blood. The genes are TRBV20-1 and TRBJ1-5, with D unresolved. The J call is in doubt because the DNA end fits TRBJ1-3 better. The CDR3 spells CSAREAGTIYF. Written as DNA, the CDR3 is TGCAGTGCTAGAGAGGCGGGTACCATATATTTT.